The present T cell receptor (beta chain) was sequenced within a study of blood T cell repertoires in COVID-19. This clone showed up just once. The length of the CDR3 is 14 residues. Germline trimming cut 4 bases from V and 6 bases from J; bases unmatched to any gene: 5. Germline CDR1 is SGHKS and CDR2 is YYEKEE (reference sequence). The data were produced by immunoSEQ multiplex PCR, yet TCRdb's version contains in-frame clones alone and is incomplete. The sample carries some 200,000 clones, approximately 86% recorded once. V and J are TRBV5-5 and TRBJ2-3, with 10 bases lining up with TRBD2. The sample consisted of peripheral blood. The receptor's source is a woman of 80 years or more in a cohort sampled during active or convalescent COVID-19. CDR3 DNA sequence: TGTGCCAGCAGCAGTCTAGCGGGGGAGGATACGCAGTATTTT. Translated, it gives CASSSLAGEDTQYF.